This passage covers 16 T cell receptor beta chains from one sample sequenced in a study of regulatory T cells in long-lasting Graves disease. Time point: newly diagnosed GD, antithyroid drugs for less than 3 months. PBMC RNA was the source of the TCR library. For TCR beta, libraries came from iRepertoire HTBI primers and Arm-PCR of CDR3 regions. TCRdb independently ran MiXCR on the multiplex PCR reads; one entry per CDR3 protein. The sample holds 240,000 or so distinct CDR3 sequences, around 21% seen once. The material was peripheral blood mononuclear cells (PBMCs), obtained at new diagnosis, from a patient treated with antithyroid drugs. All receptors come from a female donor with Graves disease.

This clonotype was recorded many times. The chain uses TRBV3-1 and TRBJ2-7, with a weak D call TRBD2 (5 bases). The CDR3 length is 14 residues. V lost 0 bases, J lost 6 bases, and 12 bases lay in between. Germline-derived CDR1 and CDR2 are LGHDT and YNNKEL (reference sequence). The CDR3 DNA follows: TGTGCCAGCAGCCAAGATCTTAAGGGAGCCGAGCAGTACTTC. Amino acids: CASSQDLKGAEQYF.

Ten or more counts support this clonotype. CDR3: CASSRGDYSGEQYF. The CDR3 nucleotides are TGTGCCAGCAGCCGCGGCGATTACAGCGGGGAGCAGTACTTC. This rearrangement joins TRBV5-5 to TRBJ2-7, with TRBD2 as a possible D gene (6 bases). In germline, CDR1 is SGHKS, CDR2 YYEKEE (reference sequence). The CDR3 consists of 14 residues. Trimming took off 4 bases at V and 7 bases at J, with 18 bases between the two ends.

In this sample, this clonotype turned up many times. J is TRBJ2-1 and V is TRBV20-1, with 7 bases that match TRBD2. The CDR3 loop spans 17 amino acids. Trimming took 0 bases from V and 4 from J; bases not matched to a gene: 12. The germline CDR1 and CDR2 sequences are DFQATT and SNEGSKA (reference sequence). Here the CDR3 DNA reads TGCAGTGCTAGAGATGCGGGGGACTGGAGGGGTTACAATGAGCAGTTCTTC. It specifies CSARDAGDWRGYNEQFF.

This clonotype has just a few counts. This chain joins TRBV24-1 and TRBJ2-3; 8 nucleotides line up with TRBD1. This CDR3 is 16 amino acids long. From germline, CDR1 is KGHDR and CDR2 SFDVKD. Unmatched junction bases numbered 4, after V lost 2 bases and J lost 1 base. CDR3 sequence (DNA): TGTGCCACCAGTGATTCCGGACAGGGAGGCACAGATACGCAGTATTTT. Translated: CATSDSGQGGTDTQYF.

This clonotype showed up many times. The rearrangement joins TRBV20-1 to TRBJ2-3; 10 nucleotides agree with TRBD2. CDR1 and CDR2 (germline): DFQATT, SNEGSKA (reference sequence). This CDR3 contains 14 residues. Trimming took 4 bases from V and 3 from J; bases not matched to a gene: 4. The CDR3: CSAKQAGGTDTQYF. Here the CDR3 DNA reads TGCAGTGCTAAACAAGCGGGGGGGACAGATACGCAGTATTTT.

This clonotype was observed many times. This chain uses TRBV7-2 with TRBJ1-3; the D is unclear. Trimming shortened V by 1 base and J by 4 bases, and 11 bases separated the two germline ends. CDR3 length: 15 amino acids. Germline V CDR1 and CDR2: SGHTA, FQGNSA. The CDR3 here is CASSLETGAGNTIYF. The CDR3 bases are TGTGCCAGCAGCTTAGAGACGGGTGCCGGAAACACCATATATTTT.

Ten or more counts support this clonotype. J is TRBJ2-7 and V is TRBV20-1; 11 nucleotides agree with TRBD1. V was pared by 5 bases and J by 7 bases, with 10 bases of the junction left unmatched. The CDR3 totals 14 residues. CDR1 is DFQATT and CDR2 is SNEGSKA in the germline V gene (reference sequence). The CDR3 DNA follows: TGCAGTGCTCCTGCTGGACAGGGGGCGGGGGAGCAGTACTTC. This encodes CSAPAGQGAGEQYF.

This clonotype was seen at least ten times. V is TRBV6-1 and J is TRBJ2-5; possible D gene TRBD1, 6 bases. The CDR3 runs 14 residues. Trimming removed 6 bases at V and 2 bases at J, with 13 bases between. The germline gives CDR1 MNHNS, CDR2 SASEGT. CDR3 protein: CASRSGHLQETQYF. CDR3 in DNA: TGTGCCAGCAGATCGGGACACTTACAAGAGACCCAGTACTTC.

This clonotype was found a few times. The CDR3 loop reads CATEDRNSYEQYF. The CDR3 nucleotides read TGTGCCACAGAAGACCGCAACTCCTACGAGCAGTACTTC. This chain uses TRBV15 with TRBJ2-7; unclear D gene. The CDR3 consists of 13 residues. The V end lost 9 bases, the J end lost 0 bases, and 12 bases lay between the germline ends. Germline CDR1 and CDR2: LNHNV and YYDKDF (reference sequence). The full variable domain, in which reference TRBV15 and TRBJ2-7 provide the parts outside the CDR3, is DAMVIQNPRYQVTQFGKPVTLSCSQTLNHNVMYWYQQKSSQAPKLLFHYYDKDFNNEADTPDNFQSRRPNTSFCFLDIRSPGLGDTAMYLCATEDRNSYEQYFGPGTRLTVT.

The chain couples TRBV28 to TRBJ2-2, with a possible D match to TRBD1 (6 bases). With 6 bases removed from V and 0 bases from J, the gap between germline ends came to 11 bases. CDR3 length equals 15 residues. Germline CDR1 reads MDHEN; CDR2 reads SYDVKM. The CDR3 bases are TGTGCCAGCAGAACCCGGGACACGAACACCGGGGAGCTGTTTTTT. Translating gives CASRTRDTNTGELFF.

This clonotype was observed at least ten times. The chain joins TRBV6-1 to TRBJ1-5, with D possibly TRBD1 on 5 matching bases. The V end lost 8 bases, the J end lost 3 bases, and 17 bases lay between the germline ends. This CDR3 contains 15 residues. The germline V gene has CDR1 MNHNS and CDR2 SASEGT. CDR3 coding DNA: TGTGCCAGCGCCGCTCACGTGGGGACCAATCAGCCCCAGCATTTT. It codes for CASAAHVGTNQPQHF.

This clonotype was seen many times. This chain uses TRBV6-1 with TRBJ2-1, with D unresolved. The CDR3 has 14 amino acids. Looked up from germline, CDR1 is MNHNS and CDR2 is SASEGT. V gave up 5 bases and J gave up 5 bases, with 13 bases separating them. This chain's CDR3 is CASSPPNRNNEQFF. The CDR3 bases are TGTGCCAGCAGTCCCCCCAATCGAAACAATGAGCAGTTCTTC.

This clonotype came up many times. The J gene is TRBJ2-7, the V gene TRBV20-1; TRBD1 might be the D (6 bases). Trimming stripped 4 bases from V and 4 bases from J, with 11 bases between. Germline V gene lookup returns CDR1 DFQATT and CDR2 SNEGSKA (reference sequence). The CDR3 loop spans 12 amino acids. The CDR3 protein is CSAKGTPYEQYF. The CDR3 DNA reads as TGCAGTGCTAAGGGGACACCGTACGAGCAGTACTTC.

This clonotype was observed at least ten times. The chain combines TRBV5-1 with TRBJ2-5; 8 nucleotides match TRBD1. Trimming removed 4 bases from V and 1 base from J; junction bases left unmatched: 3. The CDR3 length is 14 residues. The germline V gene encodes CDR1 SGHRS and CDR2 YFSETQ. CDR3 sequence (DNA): TGCGCCAGCAGCGTACAGGGGGTCCAAGAGACCCAGTACTTC. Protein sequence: CASSVQGVQETQYF.

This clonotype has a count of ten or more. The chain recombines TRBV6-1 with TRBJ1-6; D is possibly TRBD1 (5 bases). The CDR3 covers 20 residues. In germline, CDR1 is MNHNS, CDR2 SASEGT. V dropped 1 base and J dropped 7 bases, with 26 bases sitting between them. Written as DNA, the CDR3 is TGTGCCAGCAGTGAAGGGGCGTACGTTGTTGTGACCAGGGCGAATTCACCCCTCCACTTT. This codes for CASSEGAYVVVTRANSPLHF.

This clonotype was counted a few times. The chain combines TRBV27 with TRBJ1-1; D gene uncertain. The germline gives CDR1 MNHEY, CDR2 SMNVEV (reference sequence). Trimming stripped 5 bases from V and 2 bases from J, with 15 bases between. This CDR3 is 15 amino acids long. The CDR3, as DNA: TGTGCCAGCAGTCCCCTCGGATCCCTCAACACTGAAGCTTTCTTT. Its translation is CASSPLGSLNTEAFF.